The entry below describes one T cell receptor beta chain. Its antigen is unknown. The data belong to a study of T cell repertoires in cytomegalovirus infection. Study findings and constraints: CMV-specific HLA-C-restricted TCR beta clonotypes dominated the ex vivo response.

CDR3 length equals 14 residues. CDR1 and CDR2 from the germline V gene are DFQATT and SNEGSKA (reference sequence). V shed 0 bases, J shed 4 bases, and the junction held 3 bases outside the gene matches. TCRdb called the reads again in MiXCR, with one record for every CDR3 protein. The data show roughly 860,000 distinct CDR3 sequences, with less than 35% seen just once and roughly an eighth held by the top ten. The rearrangement uses TRBV20-1 and TRBJ1-2; 9 bases match TRBD1. Sequencing was performed on cultured CD8+ T cells from PBMCs, taken from culture after CMV antigen stimulation. The sequence was collected from a human donor in good health (CMV status not recorded). Some clones in this sample may be carry-over from other donors' samples. The CDR3 DNA follows: TGCAGTGCTAGAGATCAGGACAGGGGCTATGGCTACACCTTC. Protein: CSARDQDRGYGYTF.